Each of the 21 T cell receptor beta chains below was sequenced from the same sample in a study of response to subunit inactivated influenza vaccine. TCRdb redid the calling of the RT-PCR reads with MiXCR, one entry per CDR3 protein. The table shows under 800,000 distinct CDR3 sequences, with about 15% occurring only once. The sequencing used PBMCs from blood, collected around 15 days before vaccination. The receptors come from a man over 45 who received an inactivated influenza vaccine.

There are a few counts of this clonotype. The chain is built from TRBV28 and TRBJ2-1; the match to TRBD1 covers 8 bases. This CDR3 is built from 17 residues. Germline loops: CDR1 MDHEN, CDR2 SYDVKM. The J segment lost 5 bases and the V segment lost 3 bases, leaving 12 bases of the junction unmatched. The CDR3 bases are TGTGCCAGCAGTTTGCCAGGGGGCGCGGGCCAGAACAATGAGCAGTTCTTC. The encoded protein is CASSLPGGAGQNNEQFF.

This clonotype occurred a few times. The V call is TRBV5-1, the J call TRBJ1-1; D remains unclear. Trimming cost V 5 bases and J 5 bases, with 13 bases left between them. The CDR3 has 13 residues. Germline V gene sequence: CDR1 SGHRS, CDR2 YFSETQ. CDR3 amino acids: CASRGTERTEAFF. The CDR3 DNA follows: TGCGCCAGCAGGGGAACGGAACGGACTGAAGCTTTCTTT.

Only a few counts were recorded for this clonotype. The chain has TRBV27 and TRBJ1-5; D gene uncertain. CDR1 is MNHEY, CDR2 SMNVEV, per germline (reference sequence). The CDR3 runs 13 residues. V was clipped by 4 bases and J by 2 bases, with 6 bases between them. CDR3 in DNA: TGTGCCAGCAGTTGGAAACGCAATCAGCCCCAGCATTTT. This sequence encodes CASSWKRNQPQHF.

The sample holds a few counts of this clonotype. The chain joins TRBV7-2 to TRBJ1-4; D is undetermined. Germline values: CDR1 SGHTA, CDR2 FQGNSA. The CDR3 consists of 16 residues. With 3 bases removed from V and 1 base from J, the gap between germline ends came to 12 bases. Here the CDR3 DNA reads TGTGCCAGCAGCTTGGGCGGGAGATTAACTAATGAAAAACTGTTTTTT. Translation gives CASSLGGRLTNEKLFF.

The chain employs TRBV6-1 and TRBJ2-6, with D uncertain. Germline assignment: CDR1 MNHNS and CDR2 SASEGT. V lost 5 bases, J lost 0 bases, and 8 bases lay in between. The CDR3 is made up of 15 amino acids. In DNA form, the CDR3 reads TGTGCCAGCAGTCTCCGGATCTCTGGGGCCAACGTCCTGACTTTC. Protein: CASSLRISGANVLTF.

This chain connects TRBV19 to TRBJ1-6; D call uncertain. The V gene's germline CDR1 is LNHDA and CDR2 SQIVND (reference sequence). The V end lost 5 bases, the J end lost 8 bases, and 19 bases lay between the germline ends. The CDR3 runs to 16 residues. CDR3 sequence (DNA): TGTGCCAGTAGTTCCGGTGGCTACAAGAAGGATTCACCCCTCCACTTT. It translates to CASSSGGYKKDSPLHF.

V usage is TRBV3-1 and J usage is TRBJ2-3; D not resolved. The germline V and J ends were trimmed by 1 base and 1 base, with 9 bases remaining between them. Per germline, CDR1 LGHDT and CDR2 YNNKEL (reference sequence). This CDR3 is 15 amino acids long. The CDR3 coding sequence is TGTGCCAGCAGCCAAGTGGGTCTCGGCACAGATACGCAGTATTTT. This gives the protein CASSQVGLGTDTQYF.

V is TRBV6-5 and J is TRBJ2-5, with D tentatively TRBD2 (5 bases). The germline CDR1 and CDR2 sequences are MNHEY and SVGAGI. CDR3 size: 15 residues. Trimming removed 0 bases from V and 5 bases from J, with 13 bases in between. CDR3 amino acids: CASSYSKGGVETQYF. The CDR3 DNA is TGTGCCAGCAGTTACTCGAAAGGAGGAGTTGAGACCCAGTACTTC.

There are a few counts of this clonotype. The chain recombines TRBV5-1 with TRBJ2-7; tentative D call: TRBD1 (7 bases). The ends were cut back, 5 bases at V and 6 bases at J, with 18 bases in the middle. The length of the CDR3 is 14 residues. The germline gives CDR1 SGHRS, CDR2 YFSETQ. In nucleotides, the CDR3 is TGCGCCAGCAGTCCAGGGGGGCGCCGACTCGAGCAGTACTTC. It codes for CASSPGGRRLEQYF.

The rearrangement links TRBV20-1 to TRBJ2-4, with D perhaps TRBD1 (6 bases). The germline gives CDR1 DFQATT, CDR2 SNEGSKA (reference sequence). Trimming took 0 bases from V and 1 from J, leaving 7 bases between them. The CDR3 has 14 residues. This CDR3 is CSAREDRAKNIQYF. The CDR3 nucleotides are TGCAGTGCTAGAGAAGACAGGGCCAAAAACATTCAGTACTTC.

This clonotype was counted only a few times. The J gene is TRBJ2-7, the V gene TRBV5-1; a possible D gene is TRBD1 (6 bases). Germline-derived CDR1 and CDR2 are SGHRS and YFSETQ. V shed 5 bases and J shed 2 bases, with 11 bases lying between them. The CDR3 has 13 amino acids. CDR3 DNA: TGCGCCAGCAGGGACAGCACCACCTACGAGCAGTACTTC. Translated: CASRDSTTYEQYF.

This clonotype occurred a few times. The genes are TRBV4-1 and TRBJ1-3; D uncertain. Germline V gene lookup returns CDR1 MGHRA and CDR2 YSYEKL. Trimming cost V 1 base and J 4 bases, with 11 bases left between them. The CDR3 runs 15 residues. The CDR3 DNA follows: TGCGCCAGCAGCCAAGGCCCAGGATGGGGAAACACCATATATTTT. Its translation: CASSQGPGWGNTIYF.

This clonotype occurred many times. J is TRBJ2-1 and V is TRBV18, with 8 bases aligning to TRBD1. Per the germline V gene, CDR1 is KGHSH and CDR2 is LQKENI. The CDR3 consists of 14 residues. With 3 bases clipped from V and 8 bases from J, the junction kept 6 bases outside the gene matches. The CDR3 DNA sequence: TGTGCCAGCTCACCTCGGACAGGGCGCGATGAGCAGTTCTTC. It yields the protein CASSPRTGRDEQFF. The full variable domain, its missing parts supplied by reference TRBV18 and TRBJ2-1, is NAGVMQNPRHLVRRRGQEARLRCSPMKGHSHVYWYRQLPEEGLKFMVYLQKENIIDESGMPKERFSAEFPKEGPSILRIQQVVRGDSAAYFCASSPRTGRDEQFFGPGTRLTVL.

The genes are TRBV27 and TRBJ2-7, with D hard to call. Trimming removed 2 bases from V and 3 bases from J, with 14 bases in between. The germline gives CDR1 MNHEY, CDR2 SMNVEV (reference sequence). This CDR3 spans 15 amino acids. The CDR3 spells CASSLISGPSYEQYF. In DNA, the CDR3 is TGTGCCAGCAGTTTAATTTCCGGGCCGAGCTACGAGCAGTACTTC.

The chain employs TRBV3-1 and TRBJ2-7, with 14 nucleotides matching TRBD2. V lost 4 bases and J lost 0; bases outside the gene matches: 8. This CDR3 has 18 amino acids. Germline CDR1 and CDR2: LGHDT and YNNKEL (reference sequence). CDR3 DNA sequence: TGTGCCAGCAGCCTCCAAGGACTAGCGGGGGGTTACTCCTACGAGCAGTACTTC. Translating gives CASSLQGLAGGYSYEQYF.

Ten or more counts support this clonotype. The CDR3 spells CAWSPTGYEQYF. The DNA of the CDR3 is TGTGCCTGGAGTCCCACAGGTTACGAGCAGTACTTC. The chain uses TRBV30 and TRBJ2-7, with TRBD1 as a possible D gene (5 bases). V gave up 2 bases and J gave up 4 bases, with 9 bases separating them. CDR1 GTSNPN and CDR2 SVGIG come from the germline V gene (reference sequence). This CDR3 is 12 amino acids long. Full variable domain (missing parts from reference TRBV30 and TRBJ2-7): SQTIHQWPATLVQPVGSPLSLECTVEGTSNPNLYWYRQAAGRGLQLLFYSVGIGQISSEVPQNLSASRPQDRQFILSSKKLLLSDSGFYLCAWSPTGYEQYFGPGTRLTVT.

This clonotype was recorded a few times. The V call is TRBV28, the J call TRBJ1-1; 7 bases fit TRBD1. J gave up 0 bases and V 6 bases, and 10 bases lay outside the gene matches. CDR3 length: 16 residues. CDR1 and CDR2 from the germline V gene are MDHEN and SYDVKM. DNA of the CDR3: TGTGCCAGCAGGCTCCCATTCGACAGGGTGAACACTGAAGCTTTCTTT. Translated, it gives CASRLPFDRVNTEAFF.

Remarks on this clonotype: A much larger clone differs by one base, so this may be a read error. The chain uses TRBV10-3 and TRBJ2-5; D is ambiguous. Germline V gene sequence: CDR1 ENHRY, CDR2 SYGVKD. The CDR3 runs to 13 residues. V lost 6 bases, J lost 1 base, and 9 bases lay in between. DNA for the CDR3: TGTGCCATCAGCGTAAACAGCCAAGAGACCCAGTACTTC. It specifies CAISVNSQETQYF.

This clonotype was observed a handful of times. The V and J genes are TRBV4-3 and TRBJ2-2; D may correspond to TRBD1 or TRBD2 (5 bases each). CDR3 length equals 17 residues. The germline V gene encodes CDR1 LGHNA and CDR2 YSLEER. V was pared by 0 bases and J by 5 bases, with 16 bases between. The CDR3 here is CASSQEPPGPGTGELFF. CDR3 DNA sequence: TGCGCCAGCAGCCAAGAACCCCCGGGACCCGGGACCGGGGAGCTGTTTTTT.

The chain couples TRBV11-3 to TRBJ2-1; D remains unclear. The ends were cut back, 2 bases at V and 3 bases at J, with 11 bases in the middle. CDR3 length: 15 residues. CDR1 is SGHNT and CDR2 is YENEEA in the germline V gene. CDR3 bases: TGTGCCAGCAGCTTATCTCGGGCAGTCTACAATGAGCAGTTCTTC. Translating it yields CASSLSRAVYNEQFF. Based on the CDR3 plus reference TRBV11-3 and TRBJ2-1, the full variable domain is EAGVVQSPRYKIIEKKQPVAFWCNPISGHNTLYWYLQNLGQGPELLIRYENEEAVDDSQLPKDRFSAERLKGVDSTLKIQPAELGDSAVYLCASSLSRAVYNEQFFGPGTRLTVL.

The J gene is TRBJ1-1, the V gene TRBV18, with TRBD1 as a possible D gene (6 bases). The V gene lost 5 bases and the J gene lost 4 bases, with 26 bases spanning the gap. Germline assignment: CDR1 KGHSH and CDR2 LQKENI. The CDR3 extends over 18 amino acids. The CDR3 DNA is TGTGCCAGCTCAACGGTCACGCGTGTAGCTAAGGGGGGCACTGAAGCTTTCTTT. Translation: CASSTVTRVAKGGTEAFF.